This T cell receptor beta chain was sequenced in a study of CD8+CD57+ T cells in acquired aplastic anemia. The wider study: The DNA of sorted CD4+ and CD8+ cells averaged approximately 3.3 ug.

This CDR3 comprises 15 residues. With 0 bases removed from V and 8 bases from J, the gap between germline ends came to 15 bases. The germline gives CDR1 SGHDT, CDR2 YYEEEE. Patients sequenced had flow cytometry evidence of CD8+CD57+ cell expansion. The study profiled TCR beta VDJ and CDR3 using genomic DNA as template. TCRdb reprocessed the reads via MiXCR and lists one record per CDR3 protein. The sample holds 260,000 or so distinct CDR3 sequences, less than 85% seen once. The gene calls are TRBV5-6 and TRBJ2-1; a weak D match, TRBD2 (7 bases). The material sequenced was sorted CD4+, CD8+, or CD8+CD57+ T cells (not recorded which) from PBMCs. The TCR was taken from a human donor with aplastic anemia. CDR3 DNA: TGTGCCAGCAGCTTGGAGAGGGGGGGGGCAGATGAGCAGTTCTTC. As protein: CASSLERGGADEQFF. Using reference TRBV5-6 and TRBJ2-1 for the parts outside the CDR3, the full variable domain is DAGVTQSPTHLIKTRGQQVTLRCSPKSGHDTVSWYQQALGQGPQFIFQYYEEEERQRGNFPDRFSGHQFPNYSSELNVNALLLGDSALYLCASSLERGGADEQFFGPGTRLTVL.